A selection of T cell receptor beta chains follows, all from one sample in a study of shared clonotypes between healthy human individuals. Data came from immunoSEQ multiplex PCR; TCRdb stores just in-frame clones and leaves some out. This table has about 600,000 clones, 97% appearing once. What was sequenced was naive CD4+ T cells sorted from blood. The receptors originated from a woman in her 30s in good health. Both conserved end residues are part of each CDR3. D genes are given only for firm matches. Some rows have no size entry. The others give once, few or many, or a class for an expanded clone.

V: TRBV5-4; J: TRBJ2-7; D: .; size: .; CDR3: CASSTGLLTYEQYF; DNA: TGTGCCAGCAGCACGGGACTCCTTACCTACGAGCAGTACTTC
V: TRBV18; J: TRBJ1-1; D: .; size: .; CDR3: CASSPPARVNTEAFF; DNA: TGTGCCAGCTCACCACCGGCCAGGGTGAACACTGAAGCTTTCTTT
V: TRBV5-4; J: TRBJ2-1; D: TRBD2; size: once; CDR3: CASSLGTSGRPVYNEQFF; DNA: TGTGCCAGCAGCCTAGGGACTAGCGGGAGGCCGGTATATAATGAGCAGTTCTTC
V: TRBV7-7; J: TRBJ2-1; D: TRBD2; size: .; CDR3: CASSAVPGLGTHEQFF; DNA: TGTGCCAGCAGCGCAGTACCGGGACTAGGTACCCATGAGCAGTTCTTC
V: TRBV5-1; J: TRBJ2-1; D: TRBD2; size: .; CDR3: CASSLAGTSIINEQFF; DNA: TGCGCCAGCAGCTTGGCAGGGACTAGCATCATCAATGAGCAGTTCTTC
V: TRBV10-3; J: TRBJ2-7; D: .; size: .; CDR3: CAIGQGPIGAYEQYF; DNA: TGTGCCATCGGGCAGGGCCCCATCGGGGCCTACGAGCAGTACTTC
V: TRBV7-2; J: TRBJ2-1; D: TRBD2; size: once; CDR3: CASSLAWTSGYNEQFF; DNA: TGTGCCAGCAGCTTAGCGTGGACTAGCGGTTACAATGAGCAGTTCTTC
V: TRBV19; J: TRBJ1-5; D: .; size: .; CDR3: CASSRQAQTFSNQPQHF; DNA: TGTGCCAGTAGTAGGCAGGCCCAAACTTTTAGCAATCAGCCCCAGCATTTT
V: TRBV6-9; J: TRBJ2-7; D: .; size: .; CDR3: CASSEETEQYF; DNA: TGTGCCAGCAGTGAAGAGACAGAGCAGTACTTC
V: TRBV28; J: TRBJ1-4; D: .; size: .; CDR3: CASSPGSTNEKLFF; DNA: TGTGCCAGCAGTCCAGGGTCAACTAATGAAAAACTGTTTTTT
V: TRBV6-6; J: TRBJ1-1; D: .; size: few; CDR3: CASSYSNQLTEAFF; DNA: TGTGCCAGCAGTTACTCGAACCAGCTCACTGAAGCTTTCTTT
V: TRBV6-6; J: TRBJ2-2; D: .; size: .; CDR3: CASSYRGGVGTGELFF; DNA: TGTGCCAGCAGTTACAGAGGGGGGGTAGGCACCGGGGAGCTGTTTTTT
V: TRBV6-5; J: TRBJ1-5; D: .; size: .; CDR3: CASSYGSNQPQHF; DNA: TGTGCCAGCAGTTACGGGAGCAATCAGCCCCAGCATTTT
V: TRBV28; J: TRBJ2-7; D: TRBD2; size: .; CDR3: CASSLSLREGRSYEQYF; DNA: TGTGCCAGCAGTCTTTCCTTGCGGGAGGGCCGCTCCTACGAGCAGTACTTC
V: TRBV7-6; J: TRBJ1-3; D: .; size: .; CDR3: CASSRSVSSGNTIYF; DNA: TGTGCCAGCAGCCGATCGGTGAGCTCTGGAAACACCATATATTTT
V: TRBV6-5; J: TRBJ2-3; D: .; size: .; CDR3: CASSYYSQPTDTQYF; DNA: TGTGCCAGCAGTTACTACTCCCAACCGACAGATACGCAGTATTTT
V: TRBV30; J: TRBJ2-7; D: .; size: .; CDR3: CAWSVNGGLAGAEYF; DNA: TGTGCCTGGAGTGTAAACGGTGGGCTAGCAGGGGCGGAGTACTTC
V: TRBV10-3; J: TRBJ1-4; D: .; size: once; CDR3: CAIGPLAGEKLFF; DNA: TGTGCCATCGGCCCCCTTGCGGGGGAAAAACTGTTTTTT
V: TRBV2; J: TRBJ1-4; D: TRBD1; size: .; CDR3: CATRQGMGKLFF; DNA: TGTGCCACCAGACAGGGCATGGGCAAACTGTTTTTT
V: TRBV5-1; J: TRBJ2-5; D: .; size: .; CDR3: CASSPQGVETQYF; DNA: TGCGCCAGCAGCCCGCAGGGCGTAGAGACCCAGTACTTC
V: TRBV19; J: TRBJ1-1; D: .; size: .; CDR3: CASSVTVNTEAFF; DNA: TGTGCCAGTAGTGTGACAGTGAACACTGAAGCTTTCTTT
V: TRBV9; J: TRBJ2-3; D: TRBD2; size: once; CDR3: CASSTERESLRSTDTQYF; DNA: TGTGCCAGCAGCACCGAGCGGGAGAGCCTTCGGAGCACAGATACGCAGTATTTT
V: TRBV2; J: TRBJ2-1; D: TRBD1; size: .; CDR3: CASRGTGVNEQFF; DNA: TGTGCCAGCAGGGGGACAGGGGTGAATGAGCAGTTCTTC
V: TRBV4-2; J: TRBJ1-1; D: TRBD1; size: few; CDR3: CASSPLRGREAFF; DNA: TGTGCCAGCAGCCCCCTAAGGGGGCGGGAGGCTTTCTTT
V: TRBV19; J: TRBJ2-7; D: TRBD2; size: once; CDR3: CASSRGTSAGGRYEQYF; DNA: TGTGCCAGTAGTAGGGGGACTAGCGCGGGAGGGCGCTACGAGCAGTACTTC
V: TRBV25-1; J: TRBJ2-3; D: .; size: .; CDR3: CASSAPPRADTQYF; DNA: TGTGCCAGCAGTGCGCCTCCACGGGCAGATACGCAGTATTTT
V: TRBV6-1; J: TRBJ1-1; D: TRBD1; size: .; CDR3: CASSGQGDWEAFF; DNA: TGTGCCAGCAGTGGACAGGGGGATTGGGAAGCTTTCTTT
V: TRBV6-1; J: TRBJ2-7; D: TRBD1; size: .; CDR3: CASIVDRGYEQYF; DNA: TGTGCCAGCATCGTAGACAGGGGCTACGAGCAGTACTTC
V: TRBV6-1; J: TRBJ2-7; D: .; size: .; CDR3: CASRIPGRGSYEQYF; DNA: TGTGCCAGCAGAATTCCGGGACGAGGGTCCTACGAGCAGTACTTC
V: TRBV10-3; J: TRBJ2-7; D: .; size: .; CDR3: CATTHLLESSYEQYF; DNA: TGTGCCACCACACACCTCTTGGAGAGCTCCTACGAGCAGTACTTC
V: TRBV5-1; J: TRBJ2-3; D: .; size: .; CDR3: CASSVSGDNTDTQYF; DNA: TGCGCCAGCAGCGTGAGCGGGGACAACACAGATACGCAGTATTTT
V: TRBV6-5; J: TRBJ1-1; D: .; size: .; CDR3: CASSYVSNAPEAFF; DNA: TGTGCCAGCTCTTACGTTTCCAACGCCCCTGAAGCTTTCTTT